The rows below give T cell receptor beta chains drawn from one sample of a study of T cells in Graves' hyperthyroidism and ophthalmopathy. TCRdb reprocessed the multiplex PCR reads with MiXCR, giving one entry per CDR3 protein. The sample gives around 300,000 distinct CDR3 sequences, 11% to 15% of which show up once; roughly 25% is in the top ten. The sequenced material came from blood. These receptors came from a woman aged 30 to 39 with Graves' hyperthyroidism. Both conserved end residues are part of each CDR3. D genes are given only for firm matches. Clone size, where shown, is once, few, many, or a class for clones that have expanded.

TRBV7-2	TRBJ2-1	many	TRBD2	CASSEISGSSYNEQFF	TGTGCCAGCAGCGAGATCAGCGGGAGCTCCTACAATGAGCAGTTCTTC
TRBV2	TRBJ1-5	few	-	CASSEDRVHGQPQHF	TGTGCCAGCAGTGAAGATAGGGTGCATGGGCAGCCCCAGCATTTT
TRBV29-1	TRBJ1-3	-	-	CSVGGPDNTIYF	TGCAGCGTTGGGGGACCGGACAACACCATATATTTT
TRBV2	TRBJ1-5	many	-	CASAEGWGVQPQHF	TGTGCCAGCGCAGAAGGATGGGGGGTACAGCCCCAGCATTTT
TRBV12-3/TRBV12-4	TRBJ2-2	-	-	CASGTFLGELFF	TGTGCCAGCGGTACATTCCTCGGGGAGCTGTTTTTT
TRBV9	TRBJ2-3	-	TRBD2	CASSPRTSGGTDTQYF	TGTGCCAGCAGCCCTCGGACTAGCGGGGGCACAGATACGCAGTATTTT
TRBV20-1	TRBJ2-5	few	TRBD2	CSAQAGTTRETQYF	TGCAGTGCACAAGCCGGGACTACCAGAGAGACCCAGTACTTC
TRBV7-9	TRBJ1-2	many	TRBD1	CASSPIQGSNYGYTF	TGTGCCAGCAGCCCTATACAGGGGTCCAACTATGGCTACACCTTC
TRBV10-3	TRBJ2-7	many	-	CAISAVLHARETDEQYF	TGTGCCATCAGTGCCGTACTTCATGCCAGGGAGACGGACGAGCAGTACTTC
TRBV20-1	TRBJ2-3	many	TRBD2	CSATGTSGSGTDTQYF	TGCAGTGCTACCGGGACTAGCGGGAGTGGCACAGATACGCAGTATTTT
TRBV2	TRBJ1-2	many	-	CARRAQAGYGYTF	TGTGCCCGCCGGGCCCAGGCAGGGTATGGCTACACCTTC
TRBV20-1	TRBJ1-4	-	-	CSARGGTKYEKLFF	TGCAGTGCTAGAGGAGGGACCAAGTATGAAAAACTGTTTTTT
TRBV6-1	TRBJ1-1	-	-	CASLKGRNTEAFF	TGTGCCAGCCTAAAGGGCCGAAACACTGAAGCTTTCTTT
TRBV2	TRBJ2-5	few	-	CASERGSQETQYF	TGTGCCAGCGAGAGAGGGTCGCAAGAGACCCAGTACTTC
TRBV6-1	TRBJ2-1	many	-	CASSEHRDPSYNEQFF	TGTGCCAGCAGTGAGCACCGGGACCCCTCCTACAATGAGCAGTTCTTC
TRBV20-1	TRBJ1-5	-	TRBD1	CSASQVGAIDREGNQPQHF	TGCAGTGCTAGTCAAGTGGGGGCGATAGACAGGGAGGGGAATCAGCCCCAGCATTTT
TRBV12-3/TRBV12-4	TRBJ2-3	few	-	CVVREGVGDTQYF	TGTGTGGTTCGTGAGGGGGTGGGAGATACGCAGTATTTT
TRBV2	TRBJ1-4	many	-	CASSPGLGRKLFF	TGTGCCAGCAGTCCCGGACTGGGGAGAAAACTGTTTTTT
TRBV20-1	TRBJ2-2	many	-	CSARDLRDGNTGELFF	TGCAGTGCTAGAGATCTGCGGGACGGGAACACCGGGGAGCTGTTTTTT
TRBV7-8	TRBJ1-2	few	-	CASSRRGRSYGYTF	TGTGCCAGCAGCCGCAGGGGCCGGAGCTATGGCTACACCTTC
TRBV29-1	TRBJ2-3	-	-	CSVELPNTDTQYF	TGCAGCGTTGAGCTTCCAAACACAGATACGCAGTATTTT
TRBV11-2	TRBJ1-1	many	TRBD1	CASSKGQGYTEAFF	TGTGCCAGCAGCAAGGGACAGGGATACACTGAAGCTTTCTTT
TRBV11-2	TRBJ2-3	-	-	CASFRGSADTQYF	TGTGCCAGCTTTAGAGGGTCCGCAGATACGCAGTATTTT
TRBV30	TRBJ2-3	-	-	CAWSVREDTQYF	TGTGCCTGGAGTGTACGGGAAGATACGCAGTATTTT
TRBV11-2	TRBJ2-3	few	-	CASSLESNRAPDTQYF	TGTGCCAGCAGCTTAGAATCGAACCGGGCCCCAGATACGCAGTATTTT
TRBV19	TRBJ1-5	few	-	CASRSADRIVEPQHF	TGTGCCAGTAGATCGGCCGACAGGATTGTAGAGCCCCAGCATTTT
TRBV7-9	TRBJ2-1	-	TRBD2	CASVPRGTRPNEQFF	TGTGCCAGCGTCCCTAGGGGGACTAGACCTAATGAGCAGTTCTTC
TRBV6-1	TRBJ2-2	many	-	CASRLTSNTGELFF	TGTGCCAGCAGATTGACAAGTAACACCGGGGAGCTGTTTTTT
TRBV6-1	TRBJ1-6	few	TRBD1	CASSEGGQGISPLHF	TGTGCCAGCAGTGAAGGGGGACAGGGGATTTCACCCCTCCACTTT
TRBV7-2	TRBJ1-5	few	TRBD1	CASSLHAGDRLNQPQHF	TGTGCCAGCAGCTTACATGCAGGGGACAGGCTCAATCAGCCCCAGCATTTT
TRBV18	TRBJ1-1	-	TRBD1	CASSPMGQGLKAFF	TGTGCCAGCTCACCGATGGGACAGGGATTAAAAGCTTTCTTT
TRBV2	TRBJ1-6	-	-	CASSLERGLRTWIRGQSPLHF	TGTGCCAGCAGTCTAGAGAGAGGGCTGAGGACCTGGATCAGAGGCCAATCACCCCTCCACTTT
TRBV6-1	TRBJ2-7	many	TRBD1	CASSLWTGGYEQYF	TGTGCCAGCAGCCTCTGGACAGGGGGCTACGAGCAGTACTTC
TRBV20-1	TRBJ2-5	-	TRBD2	CSARSGTSGKETQCF	TGCAGTGCTAGATCCGGGACTAGCGGAAAAGAGACCCAGTGCTTC
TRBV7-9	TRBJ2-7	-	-	CASSPRTLPRNEQYF	TGTGCCAGCAGCCCAAGGACTCTACCGAGGAACGAGCAGTACTTC
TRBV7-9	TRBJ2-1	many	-	CASSSSRLNPDNEQFF	TGTGCCAGCAGCTCCTCCCGACTCAACCCGGACAATGAGCAGTTCTTC
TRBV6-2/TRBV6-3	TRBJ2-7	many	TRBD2	CASTLAGATYEQYF	TGTGCCAGCACTTTAGCGGGAGCTACCTACGAGCAGTACTTC